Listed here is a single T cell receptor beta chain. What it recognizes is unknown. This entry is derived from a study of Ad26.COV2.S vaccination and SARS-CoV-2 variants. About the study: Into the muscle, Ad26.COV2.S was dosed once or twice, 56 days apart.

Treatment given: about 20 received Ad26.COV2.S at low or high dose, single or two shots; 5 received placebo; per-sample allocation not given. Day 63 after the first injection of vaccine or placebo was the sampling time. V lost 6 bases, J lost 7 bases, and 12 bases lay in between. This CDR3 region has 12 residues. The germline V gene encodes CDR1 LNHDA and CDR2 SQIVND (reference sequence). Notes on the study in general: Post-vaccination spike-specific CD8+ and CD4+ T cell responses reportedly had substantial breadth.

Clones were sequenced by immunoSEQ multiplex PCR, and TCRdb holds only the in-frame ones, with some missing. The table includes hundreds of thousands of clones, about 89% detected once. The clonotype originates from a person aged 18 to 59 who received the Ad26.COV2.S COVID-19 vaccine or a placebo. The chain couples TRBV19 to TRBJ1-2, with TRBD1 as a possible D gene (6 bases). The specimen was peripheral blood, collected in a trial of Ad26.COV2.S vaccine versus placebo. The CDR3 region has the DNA TGTGCCAGTAGCCTGACAGGAGCTGGCTACACCTTC. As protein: CASSLTGAGYTF. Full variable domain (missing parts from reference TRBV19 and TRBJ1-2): DGGITQSPKYLFRKEGQNVTLSCEQNLNHDAMYWYRQDPGQGLRLIYYSQIVNDFQKGDIAEGYSVSREKKESFPLTVTSAQKNPTAFYLCASSLTGAGYTFGSGTRLTVV.